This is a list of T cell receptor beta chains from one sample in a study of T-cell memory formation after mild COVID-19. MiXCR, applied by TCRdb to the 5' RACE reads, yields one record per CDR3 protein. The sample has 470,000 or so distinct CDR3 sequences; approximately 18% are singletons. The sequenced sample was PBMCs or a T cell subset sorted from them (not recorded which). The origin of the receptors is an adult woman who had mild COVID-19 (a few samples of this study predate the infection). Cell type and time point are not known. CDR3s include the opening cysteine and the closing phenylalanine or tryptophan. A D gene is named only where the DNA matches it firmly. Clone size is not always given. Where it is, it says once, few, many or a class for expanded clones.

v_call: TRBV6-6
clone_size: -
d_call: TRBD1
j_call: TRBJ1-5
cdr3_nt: TGTGCCAGCACCCGACAGGGGGGGAACAATCAGCCCCAGCATTTT
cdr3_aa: CASTRQGGNNQPQHF

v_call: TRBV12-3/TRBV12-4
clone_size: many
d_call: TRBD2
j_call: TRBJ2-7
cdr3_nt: TGTGCCAGCAGCCCTCAACTAGCGGACCTCTCCTACGAGCAGTACTTC
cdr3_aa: CASSPQLADLSYEQYF

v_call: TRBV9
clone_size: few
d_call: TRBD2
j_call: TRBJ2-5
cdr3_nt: TGTGCCAGCAGCGTAGCGGGGGGACTCCAAGAGACCCAGTACTTC
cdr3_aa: CASSVAGGLQETQYF

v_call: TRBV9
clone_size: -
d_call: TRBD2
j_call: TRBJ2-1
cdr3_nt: TGTGCCAGCAGCGTTGAATTAGCGGGGTACAATGAGCAGTTCTTC
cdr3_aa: CASSVELAGYNEQFF

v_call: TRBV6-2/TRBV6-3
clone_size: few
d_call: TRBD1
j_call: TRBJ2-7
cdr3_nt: TGTGCCAGCAGTAAAGGGAGACAGGGCGGCGAGCAGTACTTC
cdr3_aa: CASSKGRQGGEQYF

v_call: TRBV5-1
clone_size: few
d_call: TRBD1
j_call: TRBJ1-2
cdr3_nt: TGCGCCAGCAGCTTGGTATCGGGACAGGGATCGGTCTATGGCTACACCTTC
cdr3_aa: CASSLVSGQGSVYGYTF

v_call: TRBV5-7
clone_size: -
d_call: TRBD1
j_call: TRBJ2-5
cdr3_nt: TGTGCCAGCAGCCTAATCCGGGACAGGGTTTTGGATTATCAAGAGACCCAGTACTTC
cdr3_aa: CASSLIRDRVLDYQETQYF

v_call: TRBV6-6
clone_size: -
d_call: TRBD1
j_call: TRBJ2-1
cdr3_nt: TGTGCCAGCAGTTCGGGACAGGGGGCAGGCCAGAACAATGAGCAGTTCTTC
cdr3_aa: CASSSGQGAGQNNEQFF

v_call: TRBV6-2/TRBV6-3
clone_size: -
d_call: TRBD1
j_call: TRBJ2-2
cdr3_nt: TGTGCCAGCAGTAAACTGGACAGGTTGACCGGGGAGCTGTTTTTT
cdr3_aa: CASSKLDRLTGELFF

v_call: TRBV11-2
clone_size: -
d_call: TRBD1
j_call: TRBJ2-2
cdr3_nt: TGTGCCACGCAAGGACAGGGCGCACCTAGGACCGGGGAGCTGTTTTTT
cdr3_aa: CATQGQGAPRTGELFF

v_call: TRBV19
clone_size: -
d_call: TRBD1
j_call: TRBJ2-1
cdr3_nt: TGTGCCACTAAGAGGGACAGGGTATACAATGAGCAGTTCTTC
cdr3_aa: CATKRDRVYNEQFF

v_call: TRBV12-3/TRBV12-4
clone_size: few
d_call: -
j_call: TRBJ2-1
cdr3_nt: TGTGCCAGCAGCTTCAGCGGGTTTAGCTCCTACAATGAGCAGTTCTTC
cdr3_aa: CASSFSGFSSYNEQFF

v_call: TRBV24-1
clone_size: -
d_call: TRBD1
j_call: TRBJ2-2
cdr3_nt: TGTGCCACCAGTGATTATGGGACAGGGTTTAACCCCGGGGAGCTGTTTTTT
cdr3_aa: CATSDYGTGFNPGELFF

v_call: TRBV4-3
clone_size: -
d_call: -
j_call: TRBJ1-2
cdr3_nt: TGCGCCAGCAGCCAAGATACCAGGGACGCTGGCTACACCTTC
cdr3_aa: CASSQDTRDAGYTF

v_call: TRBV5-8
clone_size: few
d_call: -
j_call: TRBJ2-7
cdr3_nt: TGTGCCAGCAGCCACCCTCAGGGGCGGACCTACGAGCAGTACTTC
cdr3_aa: CASSHPQGRTYEQYF

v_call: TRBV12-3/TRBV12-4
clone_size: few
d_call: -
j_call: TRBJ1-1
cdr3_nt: TGTGCCAGCAGTTCAGGGTGGGAAGCTTTCTTT
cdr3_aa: CASSSGWEAFF

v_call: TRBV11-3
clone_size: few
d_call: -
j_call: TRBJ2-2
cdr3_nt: TGTGCCAGCAGCCGAAAAGGCGGGGAGCTGTTTTTT
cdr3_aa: CASSRKGGELFF

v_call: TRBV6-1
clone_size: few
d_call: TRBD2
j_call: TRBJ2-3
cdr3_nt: TGTGCCAGCAGGGATACTAGCGGGTTCGGGGATACGCAGTATTTT
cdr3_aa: CASRDTSGFGDTQYF

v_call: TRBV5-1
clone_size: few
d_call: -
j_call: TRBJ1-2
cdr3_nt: TGCGCCAGCAGCTTGGTTCCAGGGTCGAGTGGCTACACCTTC
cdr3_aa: CASSLVPGSSGYTF

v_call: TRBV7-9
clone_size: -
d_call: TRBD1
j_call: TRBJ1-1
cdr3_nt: TGTGCCAGCAGCCTCGGACAGGGGCCGGAAGCTTTCTTT
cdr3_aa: CASSLGQGPEAFF

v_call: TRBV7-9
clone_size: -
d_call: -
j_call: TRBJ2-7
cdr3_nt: TGTGCCAGCAGCCACAGGGAGGGAATCGAGCAGTACTTC
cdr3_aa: CASSHREGIEQYF

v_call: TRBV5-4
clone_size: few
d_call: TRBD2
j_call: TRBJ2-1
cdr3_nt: TGTGCCAGCAGCTTGGGGTTAGCGGGGGGAGTTAGGAATGAGCAGTTCTTC
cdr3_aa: CASSLGLAGGVRNEQFF

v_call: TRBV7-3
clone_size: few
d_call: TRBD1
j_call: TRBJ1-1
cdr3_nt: TGTGCCAGCAGCTTATACGGACAGGGCCTCACTGAAGCTTTCTTT
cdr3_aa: CASSLYGQGLTEAFF

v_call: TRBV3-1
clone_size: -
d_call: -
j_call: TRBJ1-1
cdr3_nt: TGTGCCAGCAGCCAAGGGGGGGGGCTGGCTGAAGCTTTCTTT
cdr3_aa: CASSQGGGLAEAFF

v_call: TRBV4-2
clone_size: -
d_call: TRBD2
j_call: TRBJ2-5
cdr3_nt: TGTGCCAGCAGCCAAGATTTGGTAGCGGGAGGAAAGACCCAGTACTTC
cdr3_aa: CASSQDLVAGGKTQYF

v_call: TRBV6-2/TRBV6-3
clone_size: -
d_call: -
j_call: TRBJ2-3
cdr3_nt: TGTGCCAGCGGACCGGTAGGGGCAGATACGCAGTATTTT
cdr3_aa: CASGPVGADTQYF

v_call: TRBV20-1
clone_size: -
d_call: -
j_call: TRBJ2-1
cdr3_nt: TGCAGTGCTAGAGCTGTGGGGACACCCGATCTCTCCTACAATGAGCAGTTCTTC
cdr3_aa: CSARAVGTPDLSYNEQFF